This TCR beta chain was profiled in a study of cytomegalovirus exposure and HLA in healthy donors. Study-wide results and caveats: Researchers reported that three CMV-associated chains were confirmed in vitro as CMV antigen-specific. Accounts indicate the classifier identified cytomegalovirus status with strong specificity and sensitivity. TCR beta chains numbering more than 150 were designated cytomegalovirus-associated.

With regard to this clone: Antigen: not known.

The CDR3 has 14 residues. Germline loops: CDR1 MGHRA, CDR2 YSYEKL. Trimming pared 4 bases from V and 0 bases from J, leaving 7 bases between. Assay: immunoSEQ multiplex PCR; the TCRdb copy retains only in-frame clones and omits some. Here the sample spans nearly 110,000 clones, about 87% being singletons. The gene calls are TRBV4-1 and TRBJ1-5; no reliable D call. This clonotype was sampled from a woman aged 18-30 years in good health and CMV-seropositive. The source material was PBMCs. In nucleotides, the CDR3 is TGCGCCAGCAGCCTAACAACTAGCAATCAGCCCCAGCATTTT. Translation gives CASSLTTSNQPQHF.